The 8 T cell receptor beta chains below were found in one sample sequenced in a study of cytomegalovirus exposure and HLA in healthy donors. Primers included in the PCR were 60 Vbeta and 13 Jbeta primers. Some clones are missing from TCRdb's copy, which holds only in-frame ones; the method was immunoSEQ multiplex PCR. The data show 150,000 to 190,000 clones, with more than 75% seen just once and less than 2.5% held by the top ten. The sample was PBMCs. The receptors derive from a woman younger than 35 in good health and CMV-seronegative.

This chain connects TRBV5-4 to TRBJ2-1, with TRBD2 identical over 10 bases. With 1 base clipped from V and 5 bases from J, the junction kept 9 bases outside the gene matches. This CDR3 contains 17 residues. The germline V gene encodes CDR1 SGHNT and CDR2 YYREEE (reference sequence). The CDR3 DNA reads TGTGCCAGCAGCTTGAGGGTACAGCGGGAGGGCCACAATGAGCAGTTCTTC. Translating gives CASSLRVQREGHNEQFF.

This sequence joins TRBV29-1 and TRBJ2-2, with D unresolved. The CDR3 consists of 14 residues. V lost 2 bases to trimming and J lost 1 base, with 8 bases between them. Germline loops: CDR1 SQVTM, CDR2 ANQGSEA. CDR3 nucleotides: TGCAGCGTTGAACGTGGGCGGAACACCGGGGAGCTGTTTTTT. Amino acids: CSVERGRNTGELFF.

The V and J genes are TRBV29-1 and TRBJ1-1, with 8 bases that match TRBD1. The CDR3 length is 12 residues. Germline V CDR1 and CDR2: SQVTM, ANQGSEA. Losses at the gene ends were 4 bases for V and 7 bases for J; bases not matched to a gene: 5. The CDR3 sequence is CSVGRGQGEAFF. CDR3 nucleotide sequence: TGCAGCGTTGGCAGGGGGCAGGGTGAAGCTTTCTTT.

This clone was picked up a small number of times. As DNA, the CDR3 is TGTGCCAGCGGGACTTATAGCAATCAGCCCCAGCATTTT. Translation gives CASGTYSNQPQHF. V gene TRBV28 combines with J gene TRBJ1-5; TRBD1 might be the D (5 bases). Per the germline V gene, CDR1 is MDHEN and CDR2 is SYDVKM. The CDR3 contains 13 residues. Between the trimmed V and J ends, which lost 8 bases and 0 bases, there was a span of 8 bases.

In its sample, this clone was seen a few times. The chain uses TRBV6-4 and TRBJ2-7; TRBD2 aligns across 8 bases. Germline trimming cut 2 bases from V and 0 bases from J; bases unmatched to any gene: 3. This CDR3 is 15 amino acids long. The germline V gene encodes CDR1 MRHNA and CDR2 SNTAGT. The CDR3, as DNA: TGTGCCAGCAGTGACCCGGGAGGGAGCTCCTACGAGCAGTACTTC. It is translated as CASSDPGGSSYEQYF.

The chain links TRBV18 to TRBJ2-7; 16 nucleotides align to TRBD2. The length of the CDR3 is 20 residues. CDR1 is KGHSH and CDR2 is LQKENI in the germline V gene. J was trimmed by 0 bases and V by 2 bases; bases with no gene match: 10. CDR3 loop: CASSPRLGLAGGSSSYEQYF. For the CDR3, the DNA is TGTGCCAGCTCACCAAGGCTGGGACTAGCGGGAGGGTCCTCCTCCTACGAGCAGTACTTC.

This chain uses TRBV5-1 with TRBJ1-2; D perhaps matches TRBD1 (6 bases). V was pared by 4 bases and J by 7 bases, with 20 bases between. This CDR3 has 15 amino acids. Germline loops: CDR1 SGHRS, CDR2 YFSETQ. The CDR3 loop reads CASSPTLMTGIGYTF. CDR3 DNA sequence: TGCGCCAGCAGCCCGACCCTTATGACAGGTATTGGCTACACCTTC.

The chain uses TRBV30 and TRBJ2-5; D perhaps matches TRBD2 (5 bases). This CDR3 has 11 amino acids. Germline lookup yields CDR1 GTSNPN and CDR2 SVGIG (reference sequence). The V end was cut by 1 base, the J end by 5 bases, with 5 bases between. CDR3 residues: CAWSGGETQYF. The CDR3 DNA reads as TGTGCCTGGAGTGGAGGGGAGACCCAGTACTTC.